The T cell receptor beta chain described here comes from a study of blood T cell repertoires in COVID-19. Study-wide background: The analysed material was cDNA or gDNA that came from T cells, B-cell-depleted T cells, or PBMCs.

The CDR3 sequence is 14 residues long. The germline V and J ends were trimmed by 1 base and 7 bases, with 13 bases remaining between them. From germline, CDR1 is SGHTA and CDR2 FQGNSA. Source study methods: Reference gene primers were amplified, and this amplification served to estimate nucleated cell counts. The method was immunoSEQ multiplex PCR; TCRdb's version includes in-frame clones alone and lacks a portion of them. Clonal size and the V and J genes are those of that table, whereas D and trimming came from the DNA. The repertoire includes under 350,000 clones, around 88% of them detected once, and about 4.6% sits in the top ten.

The chain carries TRBV7-2 and TRBJ1-2, with D uncertain. The sample comprised peripheral blood. This TCR derives from a man aged 40-55 years with acute or convalescent COVID-19. The CDR3 DNA reads as TGTGCCAGCAGCTTAGGGCCTGGAGCGGGTGGCTACACCTTC. Translated, it gives CASSLGPGAGGYTF. The full variable domain, rest sourced from reference TRBV7-2 and TRBJ1-2, is GAGVSQSPSNKVTEKGKDVELRCDPISGHTALYWYRQSLGQGLEFLIYFQGNSAPDKSGLPSDRFSAERTGGSVSTLTIQRTQQEDSAVYLCASSLGPGAGGYTFGSGTRLTVV.